This paragraph covers one TCR beta chain sequence. These data are taken from a study of blood T cell repertoires in COVID-19. The method was immunoSEQ multiplex PCR; TCRdb's version includes in-frame clones alone and lacks a portion of them. The sample contains approximately 300,000 clones, roughly nine tenths of which appear only once. Germline V gene sequence: CDR1 MNHEY, CDR2 SVGAGI. This CDR3 spans 16 amino acids. The V segment lost 2 bases and the J segment 3 bases; nucleotides outside the gene matches: 6. Sequencing was carried out using peripheral blood. The rearrangement joins TRBV6-5 to TRBJ2-3, with 9 nucleotides matching TRBD2. This TCR was sampled from a man between 18 and 29 years old who had recovered from COVID-19. The CDR3 DNA sequence: TGTGCCAGCAGTTACGGGGCGGGGGGGCCGACAGATACGCAGTATTTT. This translates into CASSYGAGGPTDTQYF.